Presented here are 18 T cell receptor beta chains from one specimen sequenced in a study of blood T cell repertoires in COVID-19. Profiled with immunoSEQ multiplex PCR; TCRdb holds only in-frame clones, not every one. The sample has about 12,000 clones, about 92% seen once. What was sequenced was peripheral blood. The receptors stem from a man in his sixties or seventies with active COVID-19.

The rearrangement links TRBV5-1 to TRBJ1-3; D call uncertain. Trimming cost V 0 bases and J 0 bases, with 7 bases left between them. The CDR3 runs to 15 residues. Germline V gene data show CDR1 as SGHRS and CDR2 as YFSETQ. The DNA for the CDR3 is TGCGCCAGCAGCTTGGCGGGGAACTCTGGAAACACCATATATTTT. Protein product: CASSLAGNSGNTIYF.

V and J are TRBV7-2 and TRBJ1-1; D gene uncertain. This CDR3 is built from 13 residues. Trimming pared 5 bases from V and 0 bases from J, leaving 7 bases between. In germline, CDR1 is SGHTA, CDR2 FQGNSA. Written as DNA, the CDR3 is TGTGCCAGCAGCACTTATATGAACACTGAAGCTTTCTTT. The encoded protein is CASSTYMNTEAFF.

The V gene is TRBV10-3, the J gene TRBJ2-7, with D hard to call. Trimming took off 4 bases at V and 2 bases at J, with 6 bases between the two ends. Germline CDR1 and CDR2: ENHRY and SYGVKD. The CDR3 extends over 12 amino acids. CDR3 sequence (DNA): TGTGCCATCAGTGGGCAGGCCTACGAGCAGTACTTC. Amino acids: CAISGQAYEQYF.

The V gene is TRBV18, the J gene TRBJ1-1, with D possibly TRBD1 on 6 matching bases. V lost 4 bases and J lost 0, with 15 bases in between. In germline, CDR1 is KGHSH, CDR2 LQKENI. The CDR3 consists of 16 residues. CDR3 residues: CASSLGTRWMNTEAFF. The DNA for the CDR3 is TGTGCCAGCTCACTCGGGACAAGGTGGATGAACACTGAAGCTTTCTTT.

This chain connects TRBV9 to TRBJ2-2, with 9 bases fitting TRBD2. Germline lookup yields CDR1 SGDLS and CDR2 YYNGEE. The CDR3 length is 15 residues. V lost 0 bases to trimming and J lost 7 bases; unmatched junction nucleotides: 4. The CDR3: CASSVVAGGVGELFF. In DNA, the CDR3 is TGTGCCAGCAGCGTAGTGGCGGGAGGGGTCGGGGAGCTGTTTTTT.

The gene calls are TRBV7-3 and TRBJ1-2, with 7 bases that match TRBD1. CDR3 length: 14 residues. Germline CDR1 is SGHTA and CDR2 is FQGTGA. Trimming cost V 5 bases and J 8 bases; bases outside gene matches: 11. The CDR3 is CASSALTGRQGYTF. The CDR3, as DNA: TGTGCCAGCAGCGCCCTGACAGGGCGGCAAGGCTACACCTTC.

The rearrangement uses TRBV19 and TRBJ1-1; possibly TRBD1 for D (6 bases). V lost 6 bases, J lost 0 bases, and 20 bases lay in between. Germline V lookup: CDR1 LNHDA, CDR2 SQIVND (reference sequence). The CDR3 spans 17 residues. CDR3 protein: CASRGIGTRNMNTEAFF. CDR3 DNA sequence: TGTGCCAGTAGGGGCATCGGGACACGAAACATGAACACTGAAGCTTTCTTT.

The chain employs TRBV5-1 and TRBJ2-3; 8 bases agree with TRBD1. Germline values: CDR1 SGHRS, CDR2 YFSETQ. V lost 7 bases, J lost 3 bases, and 7 bases stayed unmatched. This CDR3 has 14 amino acids. CDR3 in amino acids: CASGQGVVTDTQYF. CDR3 DNA: TGCGCCAGCGGACAGGGTGTAGTTACAGATACGCAGTATTTT.

J is TRBJ2-2 and V is TRBV7-8, with D tentatively TRBD2 (5 bases). CDR3 length equals 13 residues. V was clipped by 6 bases and J by 5 bases, with 10 bases between them. The germline gives CDR1 SGHVS, CDR2 FQNEAQ. CDR3 in DNA: TGTGCCAGCAGTAAGGGAGATACCGGGGAGCTGTTTTTT. Amino acids: CASSKGDTGELFF. The full variable domain, with the rest looked up from reference TRBV7-8 and TRBJ2-2, is GAGVSQSPRYKVAKRGQDVALRCDPISGHVSLFWYQQALGQGPEFLTYFQNEAQLDKSGLPSDRFFAERPEGSVSTLKIQRTQQEDSAVYLCASSKGDTGELFFGEGSRLTVL.

The table lists this clone with a count of one. The chain joins TRBV7-2 to TRBJ2-5; 10 nucleotides line up with TRBD2. The length of the CDR3 is 15 residues. The V gene's germline CDR1 is SGHTA and CDR2 FQGNSA. J gave up 4 bases and V 4 bases, and 6 bases lay outside the gene matches. CDR3 in amino acids: CASSYPSGGGETQYF. Here the CDR3 DNA reads TGTGCCAGCAGCTACCCTAGCGGGGGCGGAGAGACCCAGTACTTC.

This chain connects TRBV18 to TRBJ2-1; 9 bases agree with TRBD1. Per germline, CDR1 KGHSH and CDR2 LQKENI. After removal of 3 bases from V and 2 bases from J, the junction contained 11 bases not matched to a gene. The CDR3 has 18 amino acids. This chain's CDR3 is CASSPPMGTGYTYNEQFF. CDR3 sequence (DNA): TGTGCCAGCTCACCCCCTATGGGGACAGGGTATACCTACAATGAGCAGTTCTTC.

The chain couples TRBV10-3 to TRBJ1-1; TRBD1 matches 9 bases. Germline V CDR1 and CDR2: ENHRY, SYGVKD. The length of the CDR3 is 15 residues. J lost 4 bases, V lost 3 bases, and 6 bases had no gene match. CDR3 residues: CAISDEQGAGTEAFF. In DNA form, the CDR3 reads TGTGCCATCAGTGATGAACAGGGGGCTGGCACTGAAGCTTTCTTT.

The V call is TRBV19, the J call TRBJ1-6; TRBD1 matches 8 bases. The J segment lost 11 bases and the V segment lost 5 bases, leaving 11 bases of the junction unmatched. This CDR3 comprises 15 residues. Per the germline V gene, CDR1 is LNHDA and CDR2 is SQIVND (reference sequence). The CDR3 DNA is TGTGCCAGTAGTCCCGGGACAGGTTTGGGGACACCCCTCCACTTT. As protein: CASSPGTGLGTPLHF.

This clone was counted a few times. The CDR3 loop is CASSVLRGRTDTQYF. The CDR3 DNA reads as TGTGCCAGCAGCGTACTACGAGGGCGCACAGATACGCAGTATTTT. The chain employs TRBV14 and TRBJ2-3, with a possible D match to TRBD2 (5 bases). Trimming pared 5 bases from V and 1 base from J, leaving 13 bases between. This CDR3 has 15 residues. CDR1 is SGHDN, CDR2 FVKESK, per germline.

The chain recombines TRBV3-1 (or the pseudogene TRBV3-2) with TRBJ1-1, with D possibly TRBD1 on 6 matching bases. Germline-derived CDR1 and CDR2 are LGHDT and YNNKEL (reference sequence). The CDR3 is 15 residues long. V was pared by 4 bases and J by 3 bases, with 15 bases between. The CDR3 nucleotides are TGTGCCAGCAGCCTTCTTGGGGGGGCTGACACTGAAGCTTTCTTT. The encoded protein is CASSLLGGADTEAFF.

This chain joins TRBV5-5 and TRBJ1-1, with 8 bases aligning to TRBD1. Germline CDR1 reads SGHKS; CDR2 reads YYEKEE (reference sequence). There are 17 residues in the CDR3. V shed 5 bases, J shed 0 bases, and the junction held 12 bases outside the gene matches. For the CDR3, the DNA is TGTGCCAGCAGTCCCGGGACAGGAGGGATCATGAACACTGAAGCTTTCTTT. Protein product: CASSPGTGGIMNTEAFF.

The chain has TRBV19 and TRBJ2-7; 7 nucleotides line up with TRBD1. Germline V gives CDR1 LNHDA, CDR2 SQIVND (reference sequence). This CDR3 contains 14 residues. V lost 6 bases and J lost 2; bases outside the gene matches: 7. The CDR3 here is CASSPGTAAYEQYF. The DNA of the CDR3 is TGTGCCAGTAGCCCCGGGACAGCAGCCTACGAGCAGTACTTC.

This clone was observed a single time. V and J are TRBV2 and TRBJ1-5, with 9 nucleotides matching TRBD1. The germline V gene has CDR1 SNHLY and CDR2 FYNNEI. The CDR3 sequence is 14 residues long. Trimming at V came to 4 bases and at J to 5 bases, leaving 3 bases not matched to a gene. The CDR3 nucleotides are TGTGCCAGCAGTGGGGGACAGGGACATCAGCCCCAGCATTTT. Translated: CASSGGQGHQPQHF.